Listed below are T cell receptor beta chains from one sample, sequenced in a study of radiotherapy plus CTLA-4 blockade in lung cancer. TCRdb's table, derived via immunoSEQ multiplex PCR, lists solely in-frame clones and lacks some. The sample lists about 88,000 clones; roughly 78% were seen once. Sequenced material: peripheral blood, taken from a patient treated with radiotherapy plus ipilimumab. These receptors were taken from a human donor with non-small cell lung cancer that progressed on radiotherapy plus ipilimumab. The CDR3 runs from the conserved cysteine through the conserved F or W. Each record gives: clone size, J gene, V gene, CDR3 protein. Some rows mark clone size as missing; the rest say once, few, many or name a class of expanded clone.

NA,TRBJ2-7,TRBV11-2,CASSLESALYEQYF
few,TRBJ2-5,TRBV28,CASSLYQETQYF
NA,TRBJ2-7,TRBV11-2,CASSSNPGQGYEQYF
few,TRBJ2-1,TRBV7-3,CASGRGGSYNEQFF
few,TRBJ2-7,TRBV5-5,CASSLFQGLAYEQYF
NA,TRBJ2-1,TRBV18,CASSPKTGAGDEQFF
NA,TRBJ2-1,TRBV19,CASSITVLAGGKNNEQFF
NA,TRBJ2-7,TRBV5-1,CASSSRGGGTYEQYF
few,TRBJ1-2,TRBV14,CASSLQGAYGYTF
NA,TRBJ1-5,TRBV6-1,CASSRQGLGNQPQHF
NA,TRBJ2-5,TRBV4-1,CASSQADRGETQYF
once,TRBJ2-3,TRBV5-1,CASSFGRSNGADTQYF
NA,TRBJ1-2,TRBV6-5,CASSYGGTSSYGYTF
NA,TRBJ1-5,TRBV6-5,CASSALGPNNQPQHF
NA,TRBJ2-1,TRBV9,CASSVGTVPYNEQFF
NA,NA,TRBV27,CASRPGTGGRRSSYEQYF
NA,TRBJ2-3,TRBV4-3,CASSQDLPSGARTDTQYF
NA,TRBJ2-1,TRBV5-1,CARSLSGTSGGDEQFF
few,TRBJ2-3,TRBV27,CASSRGLTDTQYF
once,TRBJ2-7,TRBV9,CASSVRDSTYEQYF
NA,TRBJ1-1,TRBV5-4,CAGQGAKETEAFF
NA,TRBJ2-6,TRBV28,CASSPNTGANVLTF
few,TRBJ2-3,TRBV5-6,CASSPRGATQYF
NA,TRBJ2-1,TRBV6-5,CASSTTGISYNEQFF
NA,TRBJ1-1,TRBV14,CASSQAHGEGRTEAFF
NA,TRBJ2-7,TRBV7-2,CASSPYGGSSYEQYF
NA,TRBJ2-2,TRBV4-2,CASSQFGRGNTGELFF
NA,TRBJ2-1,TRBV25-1,CASRSGGGYNEQFF
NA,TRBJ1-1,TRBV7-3,CASSSGGATEAFF
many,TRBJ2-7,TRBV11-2,CASSLFGGGGTEQYF
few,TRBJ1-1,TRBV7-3,CASSSTPMNTEAFF
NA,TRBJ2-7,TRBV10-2,CASSVGQGPYEQYF
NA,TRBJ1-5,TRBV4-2,CASSQDGHQPQHF
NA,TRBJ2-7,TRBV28,CASSSGTGSYEQYF
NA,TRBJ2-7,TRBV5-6,CASSSDRSSYEQYF
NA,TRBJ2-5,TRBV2,CASSETASGTETQYF
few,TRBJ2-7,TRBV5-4,CASSLVGRESYEQYF
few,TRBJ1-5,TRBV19,CASSMGGQGGNQPQHF
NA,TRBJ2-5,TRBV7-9,CASSLAAEGEETQYF